This T cell receptor (beta chain) was documented in a study of blood T cell repertoires in COVID-19 (dated by TCRdb to 2018 to 2021). With respect to the entire study: Samples covering the acute and convalescent phases of COVID-19 were provided by collaborators in the United States, Italy and Spain. The material from the prospective study consisted of cDNA or gDNA derived from T cells, B-cell-depleted T cells, or PBMCs. Deeply sampled blood TCRbeta repertoires from subjects exposed to, actively infected with, or recovered from COVID-19 were included in the dataset. The repertoires were released in a freely available public database meant as a resource for research on the immune response to SARS-CoV-2. The samples were drawn from the first 160 participants of the ongoing ImmuneRACE study and from 950 to 1,500 subjects provided by 6 global collaborators. Nearly every sample came with metadata listing a de-identified subject ID, COVID-19 status, age in years and sex. HLA class I and class II types, where available, came from metadata supplied by the sample provider rather than from assay-based typing.

At one collaborating source in Seattle, patients were enrolled during active infection and were followed longitudinally through the course of disease. Whole blood was collected in K2EDTA tubes by collaborating institutions according to the institutions' own protocols. For TCRbeta analysis, collaborators shipped samples as frozen whole blood, isolated PBMCs, or DNA extracted from either of those sample types. A note on this clone: The antigen it recognizes is unknown. Nothing much larger sits one base from this clone, and base qualities are not available.

What the study reported, not specific to this receptor: The quantity of clinical and demographic metadata differed by source and by participant and was supplied without curation.

TCRbeta CDR3 regions were amplified from genomic DNA using the immunoSEQ Assay, a bias-controlled multiplex PCR. As for the original processing: Within the assay, amplification of reference gene primers was used to estimate how many nucleated cells each sample contained. To quantify the absolute abundance of each unique TCRbeta CDR3 rearrangement, sequence reads were collapsed and filtered. Productive Simpson clonality was computed per sample as the square root of Simpson's diversity index over productive rearrangements. In TCRdb, the immuneACCESS table is reduced to in-frame sequences with V and J assigned. These tables do not hold every clone; where another copy was compared, an unresolved V gene accounts for under half, and the others remain unexplained. V, J and clone size derive from that table, while D and trimming were established from the DNA sequence. This sample holds over 200,000 clones; approximately 90% were observed only once. Of the sample, over 0.75% falls within the top ten clones.

Taken from the germline V gene, the CDR1 and CDR2 loops are LGHNA and YSLEER. From its cysteine to its phenylalanine, the CDR3 spans 17 amino acids. CDR3 DNA is the only sequence kept; it has 51 bases, read in frame from the first base. V gives up 3 bases and J gives up 3 bases, and the segment between their germline ends measures 19 bases. The sequence joins TRBV4-3 to TRBJ2-3; the D region possibly corresponds to TRBD2 (6 bases align). Sequencing was performed on peripheral blood. The clonotype was recovered from a man aged 60 to 69 with COVID-19, enrolled during active disease. The CDR3 has the sequence CASSQTNREIRTDTQYF. The DNA sequence is as follows: TGCGCCAGCAGCCAGACCAATCGGGAGATAAGGACAGATACGCAGTATTTT.